These 16 T cell receptor beta chains came from one sample sequenced in a study of regulatory T cells in long-lasting Graves disease. The time point here: newly diagnosed GD, antithyroid drugs for less than 3 months. After RNA was extracted from PBMCs, the TCR library was made from it. Researchers made TCR beta libraries by using iRepertoire HTBI primers and running Arm-PCR on CDR3 regions. TCRdb re-derived calls from the multiplex PCR reads in MiXCR, one entry per CDR3 protein. The sample contains 400,000 to 500,000 distinct CDR3 sequences, roughly 17% of which appear only once. The same sample was also studied in work on T cells in Graves' hyperthyroidism and ophthalmopathy.

This sample comprised peripheral blood mononuclear cells (PBMCs), obtained at new diagnosis, from a patient treated with antithyroid drugs. The receptors here all came from a woman aged 18-35 years with Graves disease.

This clonotype was seen repeatedly, ten times or more. The chain has TRBV28 and TRBJ1-1, with TRBD1 matching over 7 bases. The CDR3 contains 14 residues. Germline values: CDR1 MDHEN, CDR2 SYDVKM. The V gene end was trimmed by 2 bases and the J gene end by 5 bases; junction bases not matched to a gene: 5. CDR3 loop: CASSLAGQWTEAFF. DNA for the CDR3: TGTGCCAGCAGTTTAGCGGGACAGTGGACTGAAGCTTTCTTT.

This clonotype was seen only a few times. The chain couples TRBV9 to TRBJ2-3; D may match TRBD1 or TRBD2 (5 bases each). Germline V gives CDR1 SGDLS, CDR2 YYNGEE. The CDR3 sequence is 16 residues long. V lost 4 bases and J 1 base, leaving 16 bases between the germline ends. The CDR3 protein is CASSPWGRAGTDTQYF. In DNA form, the CDR3 reads TGTGCCAGCAGCCCCTGGGGGAGAGCGGGCACAGATACGCAGTATTTT. The full variable domain, in which reference TRBV9 and TRBJ2-3 provide the parts outside the CDR3, is DSGVTQTPKHLITATGQRVTLRCSPRSGDLSVYWYQQSLDQGLQFLIQYYNGEERAKGNILERFSAQQFPDLHSELNLSSLELGDSALYFCASSPWGRAGTDTQYFGPGTRLTVL.

The V call is TRBV6-2 or TRBV6-3, the J call TRBJ1-3; possibly TRBD1 for D (5 bases). The V gene's germline CDR1 is MNHEY and CDR2 SVGEGT. The CDR3 is made up of 17 amino acids. V shed 2 bases and J shed 0 bases, with 14 bases lying between them. The CDR3 sequence: CASSYPGLRSSGNTIYF. CDR3 DNA sequence: TGTGCCAGCAGTTACCCGGGACTCCGGAGCTCTGGAAACACCATATATTTT.

A single count supports this clonotype. The chain links TRBV28 to TRBJ2-7; D is perhaps TRBD1 (12 bases). The CDR3 is 21 residues long. V lost 5 bases, J lost 4 bases, and 36 bases lay in between. CDR1 and CDR2 from the germline V gene are MDHEN and SYDVKM. Written as DNA, the CDR3 is TGTGCCAGCAGTGCCTGGGGAAGGGACAGGGGGCAGGCTAGCGGGAGGTACGAGCAGTACTTC. This sequence encodes CASSAWGRDRGQASGRYEQYF. Variable domain in full (rest from reference TRBV28 and TRBJ2-7): DVKVTQSSRYLVKRTGEKVFLECVQDMDHENMFWYRQDPGLGLRLIYFSYDVKMKEKGDIPEGYSVSREKKERFSLILESASTNQTSMYLCASSAWGRDRGQASGRYEQYFGPGTRLTVT.

The chain carries TRBV19 and TRBJ1-5, with D hard to call. The CDR3 sequence is 17 residues long. V shed 3 bases and J shed 4 bases, with 19 bases lying between them. CDR1 and CDR2 (germline): LNHDA, SQIVND (reference sequence). This CDR3 is CASSISRVVAQNQPQHF. CDR3 in DNA: TGTGCCAGTAGTATTAGTCGTGTAGTGGCGCAGAATCAGCCCCAGCATTTT.

This clonotype was recorded many times. The gene calls are TRBV7-9 and TRBJ2-7, with 7 bases identical to TRBD2. Looked up from germline, CDR1 is SEHNR and CDR2 is FQNEAQ (reference sequence). The CDR3 length is 15 residues. Trimming cost V 0 bases and J 0 bases; bases outside gene matches: 2. In DNA form, the CDR3 reads TGTGCCAGCAGCTTAGCGGGAGGGAGCTCCTACGAGCAGTACTTC. This translates into CASSLAGGSSYEQYF.

This clonotype showed up just once. V usage is TRBV10-3 and J usage is TRBJ1-1; a possible D gene is TRBD1 (6 bases). The CDR3 is made up of 14 amino acids. The V and J ends lost 5 bases and 3 bases respectively, with 13 bases between them. Germline values: CDR1 ENHRY, CDR2 SYGVKD. Here the CDR3 reads CAISRGDRHTEAFF. The CDR3 DNA follows: TGTGCCATCAGTAGGGGGGATCGGCACACTGAAGCTTTCTTT.

The CDR3 DNA reads TGTGCCAGCAGCCAAGGTCTCCTAGCGGGATCCTACGAGCAGTACTTC. This codes for CASSQGLLAGSYEQYF. The chain recombines TRBV11-1 with TRBJ2-7; TRBD2 matches at 9 bases. This CDR3 contains 16 residues. The J segment lost 1 base and the V segment lost 5 bases, leaving 9 bases of the junction unmatched. Germline assignment: CDR1 SGHAT and CDR2 FQDESV (reference sequence).

The V call is TRBV27, the J call TRBJ2-7, with D possibly being TRBD1 (6 bases). The CDR3 consists of 15 residues. With 1 base removed from V and 0 bases from J, the gap between germline ends came to 10 bases. Germline loops: CDR1 MNHEY, CDR2 SMNVEV (reference sequence). CDR3 bases: TGTGCCAGCAGTTTATACAGGGCTAGCTCCTACGAGCAGTACTTC. It translates to CASSLYRASSYEQYF.

Turning to this clonotype: One end of the junction fails to match germline, which may point to a read error. The CDR3 loop is CASSGLDFSYGCTF. As DNA, the CDR3 is TGTGCCAGCAGTGGACTCGATTTTTCCTATGGCTGCACCTTC. V gene TRBV2 combines with J gene TRBJ1-2; unclear D gene. CDR1 is SNHLY, CDR2 FYNNEI, per germline. The CDR3 contains 14 residues.

This clonotype was seen only a few times. The rearrangement uses TRBV11-2 and TRBJ2-6; D may be TRBD1 (5 bases). The germline CDR1 and CDR2 sequences are SGHAT and FQNNGV. This CDR3 is built from 17 residues. Trimming took off 0 bases at V and 3 bases at J, with 12 bases between the two ends. This CDR3 is CASSLDSRALGANVLTF. CDR3 sequence (DNA): TGTGCCAGCAGCTTAGATAGCAGGGCGCTTGGGGCCAACGTCCTGACTTTC. The full variable domain, with the rest looked up from reference TRBV11-2 and TRBJ2-6, is EAGVAQSPRYKIIEKRQSVAFWCNPISGHATLYWYQQILGQGPKLLIQFQNNGVVDDSQLPKDRFSAERLKGVDSTLKIQPAKLEDSAVYLCASSLDSRALGANVLTFGAGSRLTVL.

Ten or more counts support this clonotype. The genes are TRBV28 and TRBJ2-1; 10 bases align to TRBD2. The V gene's germline CDR1 is MDHEN and CDR2 SYDVKM. V dropped 6 bases and J dropped 6; count of bases not matched to a gene: 8. This CDR3 has 15 residues. CDR3 loop: CASSLLAGALNEQFF. As DNA, the CDR3 is TGTGCCAGCAGCCTCCTAGCGGGAGCCCTCAATGAGCAGTTCTTC.

At least ten counts were recorded for this clonotype. The chain employs TRBV11-2 and TRBJ2-1; D perhaps matches TRBD1 (6 bases). Germline CDR1 SGHAT, CDR2 FQNNGV. The CDR3 covers 13 residues. The germline V and J ends were trimmed by 3 bases and 5 bases, with 8 bases remaining between them. The CDR3 sequence is CASSFDRNNEQFF. DNA for the CDR3: TGTGCCAGCAGCTTCGACAGGAACAATGAGCAGTTCTTC. Variable domain in full (rest from reference TRBV11-2 and TRBJ2-1): EAGVAQSPRYKIIEKRQSVAFWCNPISGHATLYWYQQILGQGPKLLIQFQNNGVVDDSQLPKDRFSAERLKGVDSTLKIQPAKLEDSAVYLCASSFDRNNEQFFGPGTRLTVL.

This clonotype has at least ten counts. J is TRBJ1-2 and V is TRBV7-9, with 8 bases matching TRBD1. Germline V gene sequence: CDR1 SEHNR, CDR2 FQNEAQ (reference sequence). The CDR3 is made up of 14 amino acids. J lost 7 bases, V lost 5 bases, and 9 bases had no gene match. CDR3 residues: CASSDRGGRSGYTF. DNA of the CDR3: TGTGCCAGCAGCGACAGGGGAGGACGTTCTGGCTACACCTTC.

A single count supports this clonotype. Its ends do not fully match the called genes, so a read error is possible. CDR3 nucleotides: TGTGCCATCTCACTGAAAGGAGGGACAGATACGCAGTATTTT. Residues: CAISLKGGTDTQYF. This chain joins TRBV18 and TRBJ2-3; weak D call: TRBD2 (6 bases). The CDR3 length is 14 residues. Germline V gene lookup returns CDR1 KGHSH and CDR2 LQKENI.

This clonotype occurred many times. The chain joins TRBV28 to TRBJ2-7; the D gene could be TRBD1 or TRBD2 (7 bases each). Germline CDR1 and CDR2: MDHEN and SYDVKM. This CDR3 has 18 amino acids. V lost 6 bases to trimming and J lost 4 bases, with 28 bases between them. The chain's CDR3 is CASRTNQIRDSGIYEQYF. The CDR3 region has the DNA TGTGCCAGCAGAACCAACCAGATCCGGGACAGCGGGATTTACGAGCAGTACTTC.